One and the same sample provided the 6 T cell receptor beta chains below, sequenced in a study of technical replicates of blood from a handful of donors. Clones were sequenced by immunoSEQ multiplex PCR, and TCRdb holds only the in-frame ones, with some missing. The repertoire includes tens of thousands of clones, more than 95% of them detected once, and around 0.16% sits in the top ten. Sequencing was done on a sample of T cells isolated from PBMCs. These receptor sequences come from a human donor in good health.

This clone was seen once. This sequence joins TRBV4-1 and TRBJ2-7, with TRBD2 matching over 13 bases. Germline lookup yields CDR1 MGHRA and CDR2 YSYEKL. The CDR3 has 16 residues. Losses at the gene ends were 5 bases for V and 2 bases for J; bases not matched to a gene: 6. The CDR3 DNA reads TGCGCCAGCAGCGCCGCACTAGCGGGAGGGACCTACGAGCAGTACTTC. Protein sequence: CASSAALAGGTYEQYF.

The rearrangement links TRBV4-1 to TRBJ2-3, with 8 nucleotides matching TRBD2. CDR1 and CDR2 from the germline V gene are MGHRA and YSYEKL. The V and J ends lost 1 base and 3 bases, in that order; junction bases with no gene match: 0. The CDR3 totals 14 residues. The CDR3 region is CASSQVAGTDTQYF. The CDR3 DNA reads as TGCGCCAGCAGCCAAGTAGCGGGGACAGATACGCAGTATTTT.

This clone has more than one count but fewer than ten. This CDR3 is also generated by other DNA sequences in the sample. The chain couples TRBV27 to TRBJ2-1; D is unresolved. V was cut by 4 bases and J by 0 bases, with 4 bases left in between. CDR1 is MNHEY and CDR2 is SMNVEV in the germline V gene (reference sequence). This CDR3 contains 13 residues. Here the CDR3 DNA reads TGTGCCAGCAGTTCGAGCTCCTACAATGAGCAGTTCTTC. It yields the protein CASSSSSYNEQFF.

This sequence joins TRBV5-1 and TRBJ2-7; 8 bases map to TRBD2. This CDR3 comprises 14 residues. In germline, CDR1 is SGHRS, CDR2 YFSETQ. After removal of 4 bases from V and 3 bases from J, the junction contained 6 bases not matched to a gene. In DNA, the CDR3 is TGCGCCAGCAGCCCCCGGAGCGGGAGCTACGAGCAGTACTTC. It codes for CASSPRSGSYEQYF.

The CDR3 coding sequence is TGTGCCAGCAGCTCCCGGGACAGGATTTCTGGCTACACCTTC. It codes for CASSSRDRISGYTF. The genes are TRBV7-9 and TRBJ1-2, with 8 bases that match TRBD1. Germline lookup yields CDR1 SEHNR and CDR2 FQNEAQ (reference sequence). The CDR3 totals 14 residues. J lost 7 bases, V lost 4 bases, and 8 bases had no gene match.

The chain recombines TRBV6-6 with TRBJ1-6; D perhaps matches TRBD1 (5 bases). CDR1 and CDR2 from the germline V gene are MNHNY and SVGAGI (reference sequence). The CDR3 totals 16 residues. Trimming took off 3 bases at V and 6 bases at J, with 15 bases between the two ends. The CDR3: CASSYGLGGGNSPLHF. The CDR3 nucleotides are TGTGCCAGCAGTTATGGGCTGGGGGGGGGTAATTCACCCCTCCACTTT.